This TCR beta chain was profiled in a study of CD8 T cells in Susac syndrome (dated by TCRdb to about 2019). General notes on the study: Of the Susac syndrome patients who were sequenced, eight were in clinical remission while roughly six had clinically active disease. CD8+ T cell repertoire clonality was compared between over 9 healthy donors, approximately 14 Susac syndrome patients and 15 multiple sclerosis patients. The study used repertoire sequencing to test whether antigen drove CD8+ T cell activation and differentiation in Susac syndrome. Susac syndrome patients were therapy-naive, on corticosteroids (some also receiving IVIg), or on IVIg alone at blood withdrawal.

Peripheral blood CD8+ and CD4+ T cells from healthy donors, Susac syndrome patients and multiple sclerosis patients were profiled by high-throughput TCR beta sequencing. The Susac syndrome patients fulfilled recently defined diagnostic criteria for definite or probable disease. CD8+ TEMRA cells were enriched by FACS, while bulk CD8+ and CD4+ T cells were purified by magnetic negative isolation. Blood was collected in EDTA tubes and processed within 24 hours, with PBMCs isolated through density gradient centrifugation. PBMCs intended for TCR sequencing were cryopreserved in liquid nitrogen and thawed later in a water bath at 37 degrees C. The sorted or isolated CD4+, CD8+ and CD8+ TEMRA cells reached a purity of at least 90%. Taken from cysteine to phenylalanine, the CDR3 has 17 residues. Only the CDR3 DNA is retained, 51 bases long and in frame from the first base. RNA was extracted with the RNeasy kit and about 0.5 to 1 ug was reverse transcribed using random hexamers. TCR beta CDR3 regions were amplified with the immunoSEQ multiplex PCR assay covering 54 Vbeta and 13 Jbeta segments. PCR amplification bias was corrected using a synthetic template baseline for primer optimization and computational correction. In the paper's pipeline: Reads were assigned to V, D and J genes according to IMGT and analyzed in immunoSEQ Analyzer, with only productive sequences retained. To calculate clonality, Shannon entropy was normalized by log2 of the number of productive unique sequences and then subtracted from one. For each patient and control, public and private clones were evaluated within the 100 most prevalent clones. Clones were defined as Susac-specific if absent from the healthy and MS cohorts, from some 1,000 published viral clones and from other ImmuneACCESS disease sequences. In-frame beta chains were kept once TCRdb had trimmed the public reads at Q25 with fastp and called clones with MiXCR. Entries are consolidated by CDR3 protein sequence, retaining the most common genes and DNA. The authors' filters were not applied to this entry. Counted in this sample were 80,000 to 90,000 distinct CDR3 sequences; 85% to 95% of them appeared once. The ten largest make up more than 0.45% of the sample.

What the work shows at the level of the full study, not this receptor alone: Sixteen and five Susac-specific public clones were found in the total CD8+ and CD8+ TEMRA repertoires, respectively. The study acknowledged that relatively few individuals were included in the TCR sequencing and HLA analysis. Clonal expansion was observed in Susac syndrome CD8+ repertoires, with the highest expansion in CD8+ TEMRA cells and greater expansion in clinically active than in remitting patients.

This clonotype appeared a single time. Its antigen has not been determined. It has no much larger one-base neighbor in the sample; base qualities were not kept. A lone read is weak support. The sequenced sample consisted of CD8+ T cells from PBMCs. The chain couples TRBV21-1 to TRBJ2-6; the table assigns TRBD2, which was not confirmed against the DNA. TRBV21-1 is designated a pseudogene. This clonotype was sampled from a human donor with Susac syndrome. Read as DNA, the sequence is TGTGCCAGCAGCCCTGGGGACTCCAACTCTGGGGCCAACGTCCTGACTTTC. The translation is CASSPGDSNSGANVLTF.